A selection of T cell receptor beta chains follows, all from one sample in a study of PD-1 blockade in mismatch repair-deficient tumors. Libraries were prepared by immunoSEQ multiplex PCR; TCRdb keeps only in-frame clonotypes and omits some of them. The sample has tens of thousands of clones; approximately 81% are singletons. The material was peripheral blood, obtained roughly 75 weeks after starting pembrolizumab. Source of these receptors: an adult with mismatch repair-deficient cancer. Each CDR3 is given with its conserved first and last residue. Each record gives: J gene, V gene, clone size, D gene, CDR3 DNA, CDR3 protein. D genes are given only for firm matches. Size is omitted from some rows. Given values are once, few, many or a class for expanded clones.

>TRBJ1-2|TRBV5-8|.|TRBD1
TGTGCCAGCAGCACCGGGACAGCCTATGGCTACACCTTC
CASSTGTAYGYTF
>TRBJ2-5|TRBV12-5|.|TRBD2
TGTGCTAGTGGTTTGCGCGGGAGGGCCGGGGAGACCCAGTACTTC
CASGLRGRAGETQYF
>TRBJ1-5|TRBV5-1|.|.
TGCGCCAGCAGCTTGGAGGGGAATAGCAATCAGCCCCAGCATTTT
CASSLEGNSNQPQHF
>TRBJ1-1|TRBV29-1|medium-sized|TRBD1
TGCAGCGTTGGGACAGGGGAGACTGAAGCTTTCTTT
CSVGTGETEAFF
>TRBJ2-3|TRBV19|.|TRBD2
TGTGCCAGTAGTTCAGGACTAGCGGACAGCACAGATACGCAGTATTTT
CASSSGLADSTDTQYF
>TRBJ2-1|TRBV6-1|.|TRBD2
TGTGCCAGCAGGACTAGCGGTTCCTACAATGAGCAGTTCTTC
CASRTSGSYNEQFF
>TRBJ2-3|TRBV9|.|.
TGTGCCAGCAGCGCCGGGACGAGCACAGATACGCAGTATTTT
CASSAGTSTDTQYF
>TRBJ2-3|TRBV7-6|.|.
TGTGCCAGCAGCCTGGACAGAGGCACAGATACGCAGTATTTT
CASSLDRGTDTQYF
>TRBJ2-7|TRBV18|.|.
TGTGCCAGCTCACTGGGTTACGAGCAGTACTTC
CASSLGYEQYF
>TRBJ2-2|TRBV2|.|TRBD1
TGTGCCAGCAGAAGGGACAGGGTAACCGGGGAGCTGTTTTTT
CASRRDRVTGELFF
>TRBJ2-7|TRBV7-9|few|.
TGTGCCAGCAGCTTAGTCGCAGGGAGGCACGAGCAGTACTTC
CASSLVAGRHEQYF
>TRBJ2-5|TRBV4-1|.|.
TGCGCCAGCAGCCAGGTTGAGGGACCCCAAGAGACCCAGTACTTC
CASSQVEGPQETQYF
>TRBJ2-7|TRBV6-1|once|.
TGTGCCAGCAGGGGCCACTCCTACGAGCAGTACTTC
CASRGHSYEQYF
>TRBJ2-2|TRBV19|.|.
TGTGCCAGTAGTATACAGGAGGCCAGGACCGGGGAGCTGTTTTTT
CASSIQEARTGELFF
>TRBJ1-2|TRBV30|once|.
TGTGCCTGGAGTGTAGGGCCCAGCACGGCCTATGGCTACACCTTC
CAWSVGPSTAYGYTF
>TRBJ1-2|TRBV7-6|.|.
TGTGCCAGCAGCTACCTCGGTGGGGATAGCACCTTC
CASSYLGGDSTF
>TRBJ1-5|TRBV19|.|TRBD1
TGTGCCAGCAGGGACAGGGCTAGGAGTTTTCAGCCCCAGCATTTT
CASRDRARSFQPQHF
>TRBJ1-5|TRBV11-2|.|.
TGTGCCAGCAGCTTGATAGGGGGAAGCAGCAATCAGCCCCAGCATTTT
CASSLIGGSSNQPQHF
>TRBJ2-2|TRBV5-1|.|.
TGCGCCAGCAGGCGGGATGGCACCGGGGAGCTGTTTTTT
CASRRDGTGELFF
>TRBJ2-6|TRBV6-6|.|.
TGTGCCAGCACTGAGGGCTCTGGGGCCAACGTCCTGACTTTC
CASTEGSGANVLTF
>TRBJ2-7|TRBV9|.|TRBD2
TGTGCCAGCAGCGTAGGTCCTAGCGGGACGTACGAGCAGTACTTC
CASSVGPSGTYEQYF
>TRBJ2-7|TRBV6-1|.|.
TGTGCCAGTGAACCGATATACGAGCAGTACTTC
CASEPIYEQYF
>TRBJ2-2|TRBV6-5|once|TRBD2
TGTGCCAGCAGTTACTCCCTAGCGGGAGGGGCCGGGGAGCTGTTTTTT
CASSYSLAGGAGELFF
>TRBJ1-1|TRBV28|once|.
TGTGCCAGCAGTCTTAGGACAGACCCGAGGGGCACTGAAGCTTTCTTT
CASSLRTDPRGTEAFF
>TRBJ2-5|TRBV5-5|.|TRBD1
TGTGCCAGCAGCTCCGATCGACAGGGTGTCCGAGAGACCCAGTACTTC
CASSSDRQGVRETQYF
>TRBJ2-7|TRBV27|few|TRBD1
TGTGCCAGCAGACGGACAGGCCGTGGGGAGCAGTACTTC
CASRRTGRGEQYF
>TRBJ2-2|TRBV2|.|.
TGTGCCAGCAGTGAAGCACTAACCGGGGAGCTGTTTTTT
CASSEALTGELFF
>TRBJ2-2|TRBV5-1|.|.
TGCGCCAGCAGCCCGGACCCCGGCGGCACCGGGGAGCTGTTTTTT
CASSPDPGGTGELFF
>TRBJ2-7|TRBV27|.|.
TGTGCCAGCAGTTTAGATTCGACAGAAATCTACGAGCAGTACTTC
CASSLDSTEIYEQYF
>TRBJ2-3|TRBV29-1|.|.
TGCAGCGTTGATTCCCCGCAGGGCACAGATACGCAGTATTTT
CSVDSPQGTDTQYF
>TRBJ1-1|TRBV5-6|.|.
TGTGCCAGCAGCACCGTAGAAACCGGGGACACTGAAGCTTTCTTT
CASSTVETGDTEAFF
>TRBJ2-3|TRBV7-6|once|.
TGTGCCAGCAGCCCGCCCCCTGTAGGAGGGGTCACAGATACGCAGTATTTT
CASSPPPVGGVTDTQYF
>TRBJ1-5|TRBV28|.|.
TGTGCCGTGGGAGGCACGGCCCCGCAGCATTTT
CAVGGTAPQHF
>TRBJ1-3|TRBV7-2|.|.
TGTGCCAGCAGCTTAGAGTTTGGGTTGAGAAACACCATATATTTT
CASSLEFGLRNTIYF
>TRBJ2-7|TRBV5-1|.|.
TGCGCCAGCAGCTTGGATGGGGGAGTGGTCCGCGAGCAGTACTTC
CASSLDGGVVREQYF
>TRBJ2-2|TRBV7-3|.|.
TGTGCCAGCAGCTCTAACACCGGGGAGCTGTTTTTT
CASSSNTGELFF
>TRBJ2-1|TRBV5-6|.|TRBD2
TGTGCCAGCTTACGACTAGCGGGAGGCATGTTTGAGCAGTTCTTC
CASLRLAGGMFEQFF
>TRBJ1-2|TRBV19|once|.
TGTGCCAGCCAACAGAGGGGGGGGTTCAACTATGGCTACACCTTC
CASQQRGGFNYGYTF
>TRBJ1-4|TRBV7-9|.|.
TGTGCCAGCAGCTTAGATCCGGGTTCAGCGACTAATGAAAAACTGTTTTTT
CASSLDPGSATNEKLFF
>TRBJ2-2|TRBV5-4|.|TRBD1
TGTGCCAGCAGCTTGGCAGAAGGGGGCAACACCGGGGAGCTGTTTTTT
CASSLAEGGNTGELFF
>TRBJ1-1|TRBV30|.|.
TGTGCCTGGAGTTATCAAGGGGGAGTCACTGAAGCTTTCTTT
CAWSYQGGVTEAFF
>TRBJ1-1|TRBV6-5|few|.
TGTGCCAGCAGTTACGCCCAGCGGTACACTGAAGCTTTCTTT
CASSYAQRYTEAFF
>TRBJ1-2|TRBV6-5|.|TRBD1
TGTGCCAGCAGGGACAGGGGCGGCTATGGCTACACCTTC
CASRDRGGYGYTF
>TRBJ2-1|TRBV9|.|TRBD2
TGTGCCAGCAGCGCCAAAGGACTAGCAGGCTCCTACAATGAGCAGTTCTTC
CASSAKGLAGSYNEQFF
>TRBJ2-7|TRBV6-1|.|.
TGTGCCAGCACCCGGGGCCCGAGCTCCTACGAGCAGTACTTC
CASTRGPSSYEQYF
>TRBJ2-7|TRBV10-2|.|TRBD2
TGCGCCAGCAGGCCCTTGGCGGGGACTAGCTCCTACGAGCAGTACTTC
CASRPLAGTSSYEQYF
>TRBJ2-3|TRBV6-4|.|.
TGTGCCAGCAGTATGGGCCCCGAAGGGGCAGATACGCAGTATTTT
CASSMGPEGADTQYF
>TRBJ1-2|TRBV19|.|TRBD1
TGTGCCAGTAGTATCGACAGGGGTGGCTATGGCTACACCTTC
CASSIDRGGYGYTF